Listed below are T cell receptor beta chains from one sample, sequenced in a study of T cells in Graves' hyperthyroidism and ophthalmopathy. TCRdb ran MiXCR on the multiplex PCR reads and lists one entry per CDR3 protein. The sample has hundreds of thousands of distinct CDR3 sequences, approximately 24% seen once. What was sequenced was blood. These receptors originate from a woman aged 25-40 years with Graves' ophthalmopathy. The CDR3 runs from the conserved cysteine through the conserved F or W. Fields, in order: CDR3 length, clone size, D gene, V gene, J gene, CDR3 DNA, CDR3 protein. A D gene is named only where the DNA matches it firmly. A clone size is listed for some rows: how often the clone was seen (once, few, many), or a class if it is expanded.

CDR3 length: 14
clone size: -
D gene: -
V gene: TRBV5-6
J gene: TRBJ2-7
CDR3 DNA: TGTGCCAGCAGCGGGGGGAATTACTCCTACGAGCAGTACTTC
CDR3 protein: CASSGGNYSYEQYF

CDR3 length: 13
clone size: -
D gene: TRBD1
V gene: TRBV28
J gene: TRBJ2-7
CDR3 DNA: TGTGCCAGCAGAAGACAGGGCTTCGACGAGCAGTACTTC
CDR3 protein: CASRRQGFDEQYF

CDR3 length: 13
clone size: many
D gene: -
V gene: TRBV29-1
J gene: TRBJ1-1
CDR3 DNA: TGCAGCGTTGAAGGACACCCGAACACTGAAGCTTTCTTT
CDR3 protein: CSVEGHPNTEAFF

CDR3 length: 13
clone size: many
D gene: -
V gene: TRBV5-5
J gene: TRBJ2-5
CDR3 DNA: TGTGCCAGCAGCTTGTTCGGATCAGAGACCCAGTACTTC
CDR3 protein: CASSLFGSETQYF

CDR3 length: 13
clone size: -
D gene: -
V gene: TRBV12-3/TRBV12-4
J gene: TRBJ2-5
CDR3 DNA: TGTGCCAGCGGCCTACAAAATCAAGAGACCCAGTACTTC
CDR3 protein: CASGLQNQETQYF

CDR3 length: 16
clone size: many
D gene: TRBD1
V gene: TRBV24-1
J gene: TRBJ1-5
CDR3 DNA: TGTGCCACCAGTGATGGAACAGGGGTCGGCAATCAGCCCCAGCATTTT
CDR3 protein: CATSDGTGVGNQPQHF

CDR3 length: 14
clone size: -
D gene: TRBD1
V gene: TRBV5-1
J gene: TRBJ1-1
CDR3 DNA: TGCGCCAGCAGCGGGGACAGGCGAGGCACTGAAGCTTTCTTT
CDR3 protein: CASSGDRRGTEAFF

CDR3 length: 14
clone size: many
D gene: -
V gene: TRBV29-1
J gene: TRBJ1-2
CDR3 DNA: TGCAGCGTTACACAGGGCGCAGGAAACTATGGCTACACCTTC
CDR3 protein: CSVTQGAGNYGYTF

CDR3 length: 11
clone size: many
D gene: -
V gene: TRBV5-1
J gene: TRBJ1-1
CDR3 DNA: TGCGCCAGCAGCTTGGATCTTGAAGCTTTCTTT
CDR3 protein: CASSLDLEAFF

CDR3 length: 12
clone size: few
D gene: -
V gene: TRBV5-5
J gene: TRBJ1-1
CDR3 DNA: TGTGCCTGTCTAAACATGAACACTGAAGCTTTCTTT
CDR3 protein: CACLNMNTEAFF

CDR3 length: 10
clone size: many
D gene: -
V gene: TRBV12-3/TRBV12-4
J gene: TRBJ1-1
CDR3 DNA: TGTGCCAGTCAGGGCACTGAAGCTTTCTTT
CDR3 protein: CASQGTEAFF

CDR3 length: 15
clone size: -
D gene: -
V gene: TRBV5-1
J gene: TRBJ2-7
CDR3 DNA: TGCGCCAGCAGCCCGTCCGGACAGAGTTTTTCCCAGCAGTACTTC
CDR3 protein: CASSPSGQSFSQQYF

CDR3 length: 17
clone size: few
D gene: -
V gene: TRBV27
J gene: TRBJ2-6
CDR3 DNA: TGTGCCAGCAGCCTCCGGGACACTCGAAGGGGGGCCAACGTCCTGACTTTC
CDR3 protein: CASSLRDTRRGANVLTF

CDR3 length: 16
clone size: many
D gene: TRBD1
V gene: TRBV12-3/TRBV12-4
J gene: TRBJ2-5
CDR3 DNA: TGTGCCAGCAGTGCCAAGACAGGGGATGGGGCGAAGACCCAGTACTTC
CDR3 protein: CASSAKTGDGAKTQYF

CDR3 length: 15
clone size: -
D gene: -
V gene: TRBV20-1
J gene: TRBJ1-2
CDR3 DNA: TGCAGTGCTAAGGGGTGGCGGCGGGACCACTATGGCTACACCTTC
CDR3 protein: CSAKGWRRDHYGYTF

CDR3 length: 13
clone size: few
D gene: -
V gene: TRBV5-1
J gene: TRBJ2-5
CDR3 DNA: TGCGCCAGCAGCTTGGTTAACGGAGAGACCCAGTACTTC
CDR3 protein: CASSLVNGETQYF

CDR3 length: 14
clone size: -
D gene: -
V gene: TRBV27
J gene: TRBJ1-2
CDR3 DNA: TGTGCCAGCAGTTTATCGGGACATTCAAATGGCTACACCTTC
CDR3 protein: CASSLSGHSNGYTF

CDR3 length: 14
clone size: many
D gene: TRBD2
V gene: TRBV20-1
J gene: TRBJ2-4
CDR3 DNA: TGCAGTGCGCCGGGACTAGTAGGCGTCAACATTCAGTACTTC
CDR3 protein: CSAPGLVGVNIQYF

CDR3 length: 15
clone size: -
D gene: TRBD2
V gene: TRBV12-3/TRBV12-4
J gene: TRBJ2-2
CDR3 DNA: TGTGCCAGCAACCGAGCGGGGTCGAACACCGGGGAGCTGTTTTTT
CDR3 protein: CASNRAGSNTGELFF

CDR3 length: 14
clone size: -
D gene: TRBD1
V gene: TRBV15
J gene: TRBJ2-5
CDR3 DNA: TGTGCCACCAGCCGTGGACAGGGGTGGGAGACCCAGTACTTC
CDR3 protein: CATSRGQGWETQYF

CDR3 length: 15
clone size: many
D gene: -
V gene: TRBV10-3
J gene: TRBJ1-5
CDR3 DNA: TGTGCCATCAGTGCGGGGCGAGACGGCAATCAGCCCCAGCATTTT
CDR3 protein: CAISAGRDGNQPQHF

CDR3 length: 13
clone size: few
D gene: TRBD1
V gene: TRBV10-3
J gene: TRBJ1-1
CDR3 DNA: TGTGCCATAGAACCAGGGGGTGGGACTGAAGCTTTCTTT
CDR3 protein: CAIEPGGGTEAFF

CDR3 length: 13
clone size: many
D gene: -
V gene: TRBV9
J gene: TRBJ2-7
CDR3 DNA: TGTGCCAGCAGCGTAGCGGGGGGCGATGAGCAGTACTTC
CDR3 protein: CASSVAGGDEQYF

CDR3 length: 15
clone size: few
D gene: TRBD1
V gene: TRBV15
J gene: TRBJ1-5
CDR3 DNA: TGTGCCACCAGCATCGACAGGGGGAGCAATCAGCCCCAGCATTTT
CDR3 protein: CATSIDRGSNQPQHF

CDR3 length: 14
clone size: many
D gene: -
V gene: TRBV6-5
J gene: TRBJ2-7
CDR3 DNA: TGTGCCAGCAGTTACGGGACGGCCTCCTACGAGCAGTACTTC
CDR3 protein: CASSYGTASYEQYF

CDR3 length: 14
clone size: many
D gene: -
V gene: TRBV7-9
J gene: TRBJ2-7
CDR3 DNA: TGTGCCAGAAGAGTAGGGGATGTGTTCTACGAGCAGTACTTC
CDR3 protein: CARRVGDVFYEQYF

CDR3 length: 16
clone size: -
D gene: TRBD2
V gene: TRBV7-8
J gene: TRBJ2-3
CDR3 DNA: TGTGCCAGCAGCCACGCTAGCGGGTCTAGCACAGATACGCAGTATTTT
CDR3 protein: CASSHASGSSTDTQYF

CDR3 length: 15
clone size: once
D gene: -
V gene: TRBV12-3/TRBV12-4
J gene: TRBJ2-2
CDR3 DNA: TGTGCCAGCAGTTTACGACTCACCAACACCGGGGAGCTGTTTTTT
CDR3 protein: CASSLRLTNTGELFF

CDR3 length: 16
clone size: few
D gene: -
V gene: TRBV12-3/TRBV12-4
J gene: TRBJ1-2
CDR3 DNA: TGTGCCAGCAGTTGCCGGACGGAGTACAGTCTCTATGGCTACACCTTC
CDR3 protein: CASSCRTEYSLYGYTF

CDR3 length: 13
clone size: -
D gene: TRBD1
V gene: TRBV5-1
J gene: TRBJ2-7
CDR3 DNA: TGCGCCAGCAGCTGGGACAGGGCCCACGAGCAGTACTTC
CDR3 protein: CASSWDRAHEQYF

CDR3 length: 15
clone size: many
D gene: -
V gene: TRBV20-1
J gene: TRBJ1-1
CDR3 DNA: TGCAGTCTTACTCGGGGCAGTTCCTTGAACACTGAAGCTTTCTTT
CDR3 protein: CSLTRGSSLNTEAFF

CDR3 length: 14
clone size: -
D gene: TRBD1
V gene: TRBV7-2
J gene: TRBJ1-5
CDR3 DNA: TGTGCCAGCAGCCGGACAGGACCATATCAGCCCCAGCATTTT
CDR3 protein: CASSRTGPYQPQHF

CDR3 length: 15
clone size: few
D gene: TRBD1
V gene: TRBV6-5
J gene: TRBJ1-2
CDR3 DNA: TGTGCCAGCAGTTATCGGGCAGGGGGCTACTATGGCTACACCTTC
CDR3 protein: CASSYRAGGYYGYTF

CDR3 length: 14
clone size: many
D gene: -
V gene: TRBV11-2
J gene: TRBJ2-7
CDR3 DNA: TGTGCCAGCAGCCCCCCGGTGGGGACGTACGAGCAGTACTTC
CDR3 protein: CASSPPVGTYEQYF

CDR3 length: 17
clone size: -
D gene: TRBD1
V gene: TRBV19
J gene: TRBJ1-1
CDR3 DNA: TGTGCCAGCGAACCCTGGACCGCTCGGACAGGGAACACTGAAGCTTTCTTT
CDR3 protein: CASEPWTARTGNTEAFF

CDR3 length: 14
clone size: -
D gene: TRBD2
V gene: TRBV28
J gene: TRBJ2-5
CDR3 DNA: TGTGCCAGCAGTTACCGGGACTACCAAGATACCCAGTACTTC
CDR3 protein: CASSYRDYQDTQYF

CDR3 length: 14
clone size: -
D gene: -
V gene: TRBV28
J gene: TRBJ1-2
CDR3 DNA: TGTGCCTGCAGACCCCGGGACGCGGTTCGAGGCTACACCTTC
CDR3 protein: CACRPRDAVRGYTF

CDR3 length: 16
clone size: many
D gene: TRBD2
V gene: TRBV20-1
J gene: TRBJ2-5
CDR3 DNA: TGCAGTGCTCCCCTTAATTGGGGGGGAAGTCGGGAGACCCAGTACTTC
CDR3 protein: CSAPLNWGGSRETQYF

CDR3 length: 14
clone size: many
D gene: -
V gene: TRBV2
J gene: TRBJ1-2
CDR3 DNA: TGTGCCAGCAGTAACCGGGGGACTAACTATGGCTACACCTTC
CDR3 protein: CASSNRGTNYGYTF

CDR3 length: 13
clone size: many
D gene: -
V gene: TRBV4-2
J gene: TRBJ1-1
CDR3 DNA: TGTGCCAGCAGCCAAGATTGGGGGACTGAAGCTTTCTTT
CDR3 protein: CASSQDWGTEAFF

CDR3 length: 14
clone size: few
D gene: -
V gene: TRBV6-5
J gene: TRBJ1-1
CDR3 DNA: TGTGCCAGCGTTCTAAGCCTGGAGAACACTGAAGCTTTCTTT
CDR3 protein: CASVLSLENTEAFF

CDR3 length: 11
clone size: -
D gene: -
V gene: TRBV6-1
J gene: TRBJ1-5
CDR3 DNA: TGTGCCAGCAAGGGCAATCAGCCCCAGCATTTT
CDR3 protein: CASKGNQPQHF

CDR3 length: 15
clone size: few
D gene: -
V gene: TRBV15
J gene: TRBJ1-3
CDR3 DNA: TGTGCCACCAGCAGAGATTTAAGCCCTGGAAACACCATATATTTT
CDR3 protein: CATSRDLSPGNTIYF